This T cell receptor (beta chain) was sequenced during a study of cytomegalovirus exposure and HLA in healthy donors. Whole-study findings and limits: Researchers reported in a later analysis that a missense DCLRE1C variant was tied to TCR beta V- and J-gene trimming.

The trim removed 0 bases at V and 0 bases at J, leaving 4 bases unmatched. The CDR3 is 16 amino acids. Germline-derived CDR1 and CDR2 are LNHNV and YYDKDF (reference sequence). A remark on this clone: Its antigen is unidentified.

Both 60 Vbeta primers and 13 Jbeta primers went into the PCR. The authors' processing: Roughly 10 million shared chains were among tens of millions of unique TCR beta chains counted in a later analysis. Method: immunoSEQ multiplex PCR; TCRdb's copy keeps in-frame clones and lacks some. V and J calls and clone size are those listed in that table; D and trimming were worked out from the DNA. Seen in this sample are 200,000 or so clones; the ten most common clones hold almost 0.75%. The chain links TRBV15 to TRBJ1-1; 7 bases match TRBD1. Sequenced material: PBMCs. The clonotype comes from a boy between 10 and 17 years old in good health and CMV-seronegative. CDR3 sequence reads: CATSRDPGQLNTEAFF. CDR3 in DNA: TGTGCCACCAGCAGAGACCCGGGACAGCTGAACACTGAAGCTTTCTTT.